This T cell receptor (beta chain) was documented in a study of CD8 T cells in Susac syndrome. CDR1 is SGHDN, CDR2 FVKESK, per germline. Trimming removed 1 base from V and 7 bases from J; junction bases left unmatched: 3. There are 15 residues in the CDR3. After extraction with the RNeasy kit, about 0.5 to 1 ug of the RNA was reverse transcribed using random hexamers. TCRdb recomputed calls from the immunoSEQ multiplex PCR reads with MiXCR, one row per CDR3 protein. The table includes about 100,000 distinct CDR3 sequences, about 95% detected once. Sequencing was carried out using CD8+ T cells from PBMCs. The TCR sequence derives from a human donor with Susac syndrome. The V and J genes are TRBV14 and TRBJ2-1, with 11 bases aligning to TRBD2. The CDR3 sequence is CASSQGTSGPNEQFF. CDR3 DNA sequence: TGTGCCAGCAGCCAAGGGACTAGCGGGCCTAATGAGCAGTTCTTC.